The 2 T cell receptor beta chains below all came from one sample that was sequenced in a study of T cell repertoires in cytomegalovirus infection. One entry per CDR3 protein results from TCRdb running MiXCR on the reads. The table has approximately 490,000 distinct CDR3 sequences, about 11% seen once. Material for sequencing was PBMCs. The receptors come from a human donor in good health (CMV status not recorded). Some clones in this sample may be carry-over from other donors' samples.

This clonotype was detected ten times or more. The chain links TRBV20-1 to TRBJ1-5; TRBD1 might be the D (6 bases). This CDR3 is 12 amino acids long. Germline CDR1 is DFQATT and CDR2 is SNEGSKA (reference sequence). V gave up 8 bases and J gave up 0 bases, with 8 bases separating them. The CDR3 loop reads CSLTGSNQPQHF. In DNA form, the CDR3 reads TGCAGTTTGACAGGTAGCAATCAGCCCCAGCATTTT.

This clonotype was found a few times. The chain joins TRBV10-3 to TRBJ2-3; tentatively, D is TRBD2 (5 bases). This CDR3 is built from 14 residues. V was shortened by 8 bases and J by 1 base, with 13 bases between the two germline ends. CDR1 ENHRY and CDR2 SYGVKD come from the germline V gene. Here the CDR3 DNA reads TGTGCCATCCAAAAGGGAGACGGCACAGATACGCAGTATTTT. Its translation: CAIQKGDGTDTQYF.